This T cell receptor (beta chain) was documented in a study of Ad26.COV2.S vaccination and SARS-CoV-2 variants. CDR3 length equals 13 residues. V was cut by 7 bases and J by 4 bases, with 13 bases left in between. The V gene's germline CDR1 is SNHLY and CDR2 FYNNEI. Repertoires were generated with immunoSEQ multiplex PCR, while TCRdb's copy carries only in-frame clones and drops some. The sample has hundreds of thousands of clones; around four fifths are singletons. The treatment is: roughly 18 received Ad26.COV2.S at low or high dose, single or two shots; roughly five received placebo; per-sample allocation not given. Material that was analyzed had been drawn on day 63 after the first vaccine or placebo injection.

This sequence joins TRBV2 and TRBJ1-1; no firm D call. The TCR was taken from a person between 18 and 60 years old who received the Ad26.COV2.S COVID-19 vaccine or a placebo. The sample consisted of peripheral blood, taken in a trial of Ad26.COV2.S vaccine versus placebo. This chain's CDR3 is CASTEGAGTEAFF. In DNA, the CDR3 is TGTGCCAGCACGGAGGGCGCTGGCACTGAAGCTTTCTTT.